This T cell receptor beta chain was retrieved from a study of beta chain features in type 1 diabetes. V was shortened by 7 bases and J by 7 bases, with 14 bases between the two germline ends. CDR1 ENHRY and CDR2 SYGVKD come from the germline V gene. This CDR3 contains 13 residues. This clone has a handful of counts. Its specificity is unknown. Study conclusions and caveats: Possibly, sequencing cDNA over-represented cells that had high TCR expression levels.

Expressed TCRB transcripts were sequenced, since all the RNA that had been isolated was reverse transcribed. Only in-frame clones appear in the TCRdb table, and some are missing; sequencing was by immunoSEQ multiplex PCR. Altogether almost 350,000 clones are present, less than 10% being singletons, with the ten largest covering 0.44%. J is TRBJ2-1 and V is TRBV10-3, with a weak D call TRBD2 (7 bases). This TCR derives from a woman under 30 in good health. Sequencing was carried out using central memory CD4+ T cells from blood. CDR3 amino acids: CAITGRTENEQFF. The CDR3 DNA reads TGTGCCATCACCGGGAGGACAGAGAATGAGCAGTTCTTC.